Presented here are 18 T cell receptor beta chains from one specimen sequenced in a study of T cells after yellow fever vaccination. TCRdb passed the 5' RACE reads through MiXCR, listing each CDR3 protein once. The repertoire consists of around 500,000 distinct CDR3 sequences, with 20% to 25% occurring once and the leading ten covering 16%. The sample consisted of PBMCs, taken roughly 20 days after the first yellow fever vaccination. Every receptor here comes from a man aged 18 to 30 who received the YFV17D yellow fever vaccine.

This chain joins TRBV10-2 and TRBJ2-1, with TRBD1 matching 11 bases. Germline CDR1 is WSHSY and CDR2 is SAAADI. CDR3 length: 14 amino acids. V shed 8 bases and J 8 bases; nucleotides not matched to a gene: 8. CDR3 amino acids: CASGDRGSMDEQFF. The CDR3 DNA reads as TGCGCCAGCGGGGACAGGGGGTCTATGGATGAGCAGTTCTTC.

This clonotype showed up just once. The rearrangement links TRBV15 to TRBJ2-1; D may correspond to TRBD1 or TRBD2 (5 bases each). The CDR3 covers 16 residues. Germline loops: CDR1 LNHNV, CDR2 YYDKDF (reference sequence). V was shortened by 1 base and J by 2 bases, with 12 bases between the two germline ends. In nucleotides, the CDR3 is TGTGCCACCAGCAGAGTGGATCCGGGGCCCTACAATGAGCAGTTCTTC. Its protein product is CATSRVDPGPYNEQFF.

This clonotype has just a few counts. The chain links TRBV6-1 to TRBJ2-5; 10 bases map to TRBD2. The CDR3 totals 15 residues. Looked up from germline, CDR1 is MNHNS and CDR2 is SASEGT. With 7 bases clipped from V and 2 bases from J, the junction kept 7 bases outside the gene matches. CDR3 region: CASNEAGGLQETQYF. DNA for the CDR3: TGTGCCAGCAACGAAGCGGGGGGGCTGCAAGAGACCCAGTACTTC.

There are a few counts of this clonotype. The V and J genes are TRBV7-2 and TRBJ2-5, with 10 bases lining up with TRBD1. V lost 4 bases, J lost 4 bases, and 3 bases stayed unmatched. This CDR3 contains 14 residues. Germline CDR1 SGHTA, CDR2 FQGNSA. For the CDR3, the DNA is TGTGCCAGCAGCTACCGGACAGGGGGAGAGACCCAGTACTTC. Amino acids: CASSYRTGGETQYF.

This chain connects TRBV7-3 to TRBJ2-5, with a weak D call TRBD2 (5 bases). Trimming took 3 bases from V and 6 from J, leaving 14 bases between them. The CDR3 covers 14 residues. From germline, CDR1 is SGHTA and CDR2 FQGTGA. CDR3 DNA sequence: TGTGCCAGCAGCTTGAGCGGTGGTGGTAAGACCCAGTACTTC. It codes for CASSLSGGGKTQYF.

This clonotype occurred a few times. The chain combines TRBV24-1 with TRBJ1-2, with TRBD1 as a possible D gene (6 bases). There are 14 residues in the CDR3. Germline CDR1 KGHDR, CDR2 SFDVKD. V lost 5 bases and J 4 bases, leaving 13 bases between the germline ends. The CDR3 DNA follows: TGTGCCACCAGTGGGCAGGGGAAGAGCTATGGCTACACCTTC. This codes for CATSGQGKSYGYTF.

This clonotype was counted ten times or more. The genes are TRBV12-3 or TRBV12-4 and TRBJ1-2, with TRBD1 as a possible D gene (5 bases). CDR3 length: 12 residues. Trimming removed 2 bases at V and 11 bases at J, with 12 bases between. The DNA for the CDR3 is TGTGCCAGCAGTTTAACGGGGGAACGGTACACCTTC. It is translated as CASSLTGERYTF.

The rearrangement links TRBV7-8 to TRBJ2-3; 7 bases fit TRBD2. The CDR3 runs to 16 residues. Germline CDR1 and CDR2: SGHVS and FQNEAQ. V lost 2 bases and J lost 1; bases outside the gene matches: 6. In nucleotides, the CDR3 is TGTGCCAGCAGCTTATCCCCGGGGGGAGGCACAGATACGCAGTATTTT. It yields the protein CASSLSPGGGTDTQYF.

This clonotype showed up just a few times. The rearrangement links TRBV20-1 to TRBJ1-5, with a tentative D call TRBD1 (5 bases). The CDR3 contains 14 residues. Between the trimmed V and J ends, which lost 4 bases and 1 base, there was a span of 11 bases. Germline V CDR1 and CDR2: DFQATT, SNEGSKA (reference sequence). CDR3 bases: TGCAGTGCTACCTCGGGGGGGAGCAATCAGCCCCAGCATTTT. Translation: CSATSGGSNQPQHF.

This chain uses TRBV27 with TRBJ1-6, with D uncertain. This CDR3 spans 17 amino acids. The germline gives CDR1 MNHEY, CDR2 SMNVEV (reference sequence). The germline V and J ends were trimmed by 8 bases and 0 bases, with 17 bases remaining between them. The CDR3 protein is CASVFNGEPSYNSPLHF. The DNA for the CDR3 is TGTGCCAGCGTCTTCAACGGGGAGCCCTCCTATAATTCACCCCTCCACTTT.

This clonotype was seen a few times. The chain employs TRBV12-3 or TRBV12-4 and TRBJ2-7; TRBD2 aligns across 8 bases. The V segment lost 2 bases and the J segment 6 bases; nucleotides outside the gene matches: 0. The CDR3 is 12 amino acids. CDR3 coding DNA: TGTGCCAGCAGTTTACGGGGGGGCGAGCAGTACGTC. Translation: CASSLRGGEQYV.

CDR3 residues: CASSKENVGQETQYF. The DNA of the CDR3 is TGCGCCAGCAGTAAGGAAAACGTTGGCCAAGAGACCCAGTACTTC. The J gene is TRBJ2-5, the V gene TRBV5-1; D uncertain. The CDR3 is made up of 15 amino acids. V was cut by 5 bases and J by 1 base, with 15 bases left in between. The V gene's germline CDR1 is SGHRS and CDR2 YFSETQ.

This clonotype showed up just a few times. The chain links TRBV7-9 to TRBJ2-1, with 7 bases identical to TRBD1. The CDR3 extends over 15 amino acids. Germline CDR1 SEHNR, CDR2 FQNEAQ (reference sequence). V trimming: 5 bases; J trimming: 5 bases; junction bases outside the gene matches: 9. For the CDR3, the DNA is TGTGCCAGCAGCCCCAACAGGGGCGGAGACAATGAGCAGTTCTTC. This sequence encodes CASSPNRGGDNEQFF.

This clonotype showed up just a few times. The chain recombines TRBV11-2 with TRBJ1-1; D may be TRBD1 (5 bases). The CDR3 consists of 15 residues. V lost 4 bases to trimming and J lost 3 bases, with 15 bases between them. Looked up from germline, CDR1 is SGHAT and CDR2 is FQNNGV. This CDR3 is CASSSSLGGYTEAFF. In nucleotides, the CDR3 is TGTGCCAGCAGCTCTTCTTTGGGGGGATACACTGAAGCTTTCTTT. The entire variable domain, with the rest obtained from reference TRBV11-2 and TRBJ1-1, is as follows: EAGVAQSPRYKIIEKRQSVAFWCNPISGHATLYWYQQILGQGPKLLIQFQNNGVVDDSQLPKDRFSAERLKGVDSTLKIQPAKLEDSAVYLCASSSSLGGYTEAFFGQGTRLTVV.

The chain is built from TRBV3-1 and TRBJ2-1; 9 nucleotides agree with TRBD1. The length of the CDR3 is 17 residues. J gave up 6 bases and V 0 bases, and 9 bases lay outside the gene matches. Germline CDR1 is LGHDT and CDR2 is YNNKEL (reference sequence). CDR3 coding DNA: TGTGCCAGCAGCCAAGAGTTTCCGGGACAGGGAGGCAATGAGCAGTTCTTC. This translates into CASSQEFPGQGGNEQFF.

This clonotype showed up just a few times. The rearrangement links TRBV4-2 to TRBJ2-6; D could derive from TRBD1 or TRBD2 (5 bases each). Trimming stripped 5 bases from V and 4 bases from J, with 21 bases between. Germline V gives CDR1 LGHNA, CDR2 YNFKEQ. The CDR3 covers 18 residues. The CDR3 here is CASSSSRDGPWGANVLTF. In nucleotides, the CDR3 is TGTGCCAGCAGCTCGAGCCGGGACGGTCCCTGGGGGGCCAACGTCCTGACTTTC.

This clonotype appeared a few times. J is TRBJ2-2 and V is TRBV7-3; D is undetermined. The germline CDR1 and CDR2 sequences are SGHTA and FQGTGA. The CDR3 is 13 amino acids. The V and J ends lost 3 bases and 5 bases respectively, with 7 bases between them. CDR3 nucleotide sequence: TGTGCCAGCAGCTTTCTGGAGACCGGGGAGCTGTTTTTT. This translates into CASSFLETGELFF.

This clonotype has a handful of counts. The rearrangement joins TRBV7-2 to TRBJ2-3, with D unresolved. Trimming cost V 2 bases and J 6 bases, with 15 bases left between them. CDR1 is SGHTA, CDR2 FQGNSA, per germline. This CDR3 comprises 15 residues. The CDR3: CASSLTYLITDTQYF. The CDR3 nucleotides read TGTGCCAGCAGCTTAACCTATCTAATCACTGATACGCAGTATTTT.